This TCR beta chain was identified in a study of blood T cell repertoires in COVID-19. As for the study in general: The origin of the acute and convalescent COVID-19 samples was the United States, Italy and Spain. PBMCs, B-cell-depleted T cells, or T cells provided the cDNA or gDNA that made up the material.

In the study's own analysis: Amplification from reference gene primers served as the basis for estimated nucleated cell counts. Assay: immunoSEQ multiplex PCR; the TCRdb copy retains only in-frame clones and omits some. For V, J and clone size, that table is used; D and trimming come from the DNA. The profile shows around 110,000 clones, about four fifths of them singletons. V lost 3 bases and J lost 4; bases outside the gene matches: 14. The length of the CDR3 is 17 residues. Per germline, CDR1 LGHDT and CDR2 YNNKEL (reference sequence). The source of this sequence is a woman aged 65 to 85 with acute or convalescent COVID-19. The V and J genes are TRBV3-1 (or the pseudogene TRBV3-2) and TRBJ1-1; TRBD1 agrees at 7 bases. Material for sequencing was peripheral blood. The CDR3 DNA reads as TGTGCCAGCAGCCAGATTAGCGGACGGGCAGGGGGCACTGAAGCTTTCTTT. It specifies CASSQISGRAGGTEAFF.